The source of this T cell receptor beta chain is a study of blood T cell repertoires in COVID-19. Study context: The cDNA or gDNA used as material had been derived from T cells, B-cell-depleted T cells, or PBMCs.

Original analysis: Reference gene primers were amplified, and this amplification served to estimate nucleated cell counts. The protocol was immunoSEQ multiplex PCR, while the TCRdb copy is restricted to in-frame clones and leaves out a portion. That table is the source of V, J and clone size, and D and trimming were worked out from the DNA. The sample records about 260,000 clones, approximately 89% being singletons. The length of the CDR3 is 14 residues. CDR1 is SGHDN and CDR2 is FVKESK in the germline V gene. V was pared by 4 bases and J by 4 bases, with 2 bases of the junction left unmatched. The study recruited people aged about 18 to 95 years across approximately 24 US areas. Allocation to cohorts depended on clinical history reported by the participants.

The V and J genes are TRBV14 and TRBJ2-5, with 11 bases matching TRBD2. What was sequenced was PBMCs or T cells enriched from blood (not recorded which). This clonotype was sampled from a woman in her 40s with acute COVID-19. The CDR3 here is CASSLTSGRETQYF. CDR3 DNA sequence: TGTGCCAGCAGCCTTACTAGCGGGAGAGAGACCCAGTACTTC.